This T cell receptor (beta chain) is drawn from a study of blood T cell repertoires in COVID-19. About the research overall: The United States, Italy and Spain were the sources of the acute and convalescent COVID-19 samples. Sources were T cells, B-cell-depleted T cells, or PBMCs; the material itself was cDNA or gDNA.

CDR3 length: 16 amino acids. Germline V lookup: CDR1 SGHTA, CDR2 FQGNSA. V lost 4 bases, J lost 5 bases, and 5 bases stayed unmatched. Original processing methods: Estimation of nucleated cell counts was performed using reference gene primer amplification. Generated by immunoSEQ multiplex PCR, the TCRdb table keeps only in-frame clones and is missing some. D and trimming were read from the DNA, whereas the V and J calls and clone size are those reported in that table. The table has some 150,000 clones, around 86% seen once; the top ten hold 2% to 3%. The specimen was peripheral blood. V gene TRBV7-2 combines with J gene TRBJ2-5, with 15 bases lining up with TRBD2. This TCR was recovered from a man aged 50-59 years with active COVID-19. CDR3 in DNA: TGTGCCAGCAGCTCGGGCGGGACTAGCGGGGGGGAGACCCAGTACTTC. The encoded protein is CASSSGGTSGGETQYF.